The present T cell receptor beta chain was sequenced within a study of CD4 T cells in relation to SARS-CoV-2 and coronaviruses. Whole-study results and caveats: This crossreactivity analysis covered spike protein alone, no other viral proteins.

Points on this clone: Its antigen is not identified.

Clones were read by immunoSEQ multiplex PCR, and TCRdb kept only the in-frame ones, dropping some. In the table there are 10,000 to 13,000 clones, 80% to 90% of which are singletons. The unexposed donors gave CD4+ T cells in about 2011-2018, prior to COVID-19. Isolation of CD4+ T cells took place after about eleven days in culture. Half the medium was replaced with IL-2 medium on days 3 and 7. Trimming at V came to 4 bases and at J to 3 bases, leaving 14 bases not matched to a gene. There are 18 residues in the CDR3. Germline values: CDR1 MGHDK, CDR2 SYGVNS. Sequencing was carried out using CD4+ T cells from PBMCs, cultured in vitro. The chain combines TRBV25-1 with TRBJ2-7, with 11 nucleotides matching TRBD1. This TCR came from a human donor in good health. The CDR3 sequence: CASSGLSDRGRPVYEQYF. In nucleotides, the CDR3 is TGTGCCAGCAGTGGACTCTCGGACAGGGGGCGCCCCGTCTACGAGCAGTACTTC.